This T cell receptor (beta chain) was recorded in a study of T cell repertoires in cytomegalovirus infection. Background on the study: Evidence of both CMV infection and a matching HLA type came from public TCR beta signatures.

TCRdb ran MiXCR on the reads and lists one entry per CDR3 protein. The repertoire consists of some 920,000 distinct CDR3 sequences, with less than 40% occurring once and the leading ten covering about 14%. Concerning this clonotype itself: Its antigen is undetermined.

CDR1 is SNHLY and CDR2 is FYNNEI in the germline V gene. The CDR3 contains 18 residues. V lost 2 bases and J 3 bases, leaving 22 bases between the germline ends. This TCR derives from a human donor in good health (CMV status not recorded). Some clones in this sample may be carry-over from other donors' samples. The material sequenced was cultured CD8+ T cells from PBMCs, taken from culture after CMV antigen stimulation. J is TRBJ1-2 and V is TRBV2, with D possibly matching TRBD1 (5 bases). This chain's CDR3 is CASSEKSLLRWGDYGYTF. The CDR3 DNA reads as TGTGCCAGCAGTGAAAAGTCGCTTTTGCGGTGGGGGGACTATGGCTACACCTTC.